This entry concerns a single TCR beta chain. The same CDR3 is also encoded by other DNA sequences in this sample. Germline V lookup: CDR1 MDHEN, CDR2 SYDVKM. V gave up 5 bases and J gave up 4 bases; unmatched junction bases: 8. The CDR3 has 15 residues. The sample comes from a study of shared clonotypes between healthy human individuals. Study at large: Participating donors consisted of two women and a few men aged 18 to 49.

Profiling relied on immunoSEQ multiplex PCR, and the TCRdb table lists in-frame clones only, not all of them. The data hold approximately 2.1 million clones, with approximately 95% observed a single time. The sample was naive CD4+ T cells from PBMCs. This sample's subset: CD45RA+ positively selected. This TCR came from a man aged 18-30 years in good health. Some clones in this sample may be carry-over from other donors' samples. The rearrangement uses TRBV28 and TRBJ1-5; TRBD1 aligns across 7 bases. CDR3 sequence (DNA): TGTGCCAGCAGTCCAGAGACAGGGCGTAATCAGCCCCAGCATTTT. Translated, it gives CASSPETGRNQPQHF.